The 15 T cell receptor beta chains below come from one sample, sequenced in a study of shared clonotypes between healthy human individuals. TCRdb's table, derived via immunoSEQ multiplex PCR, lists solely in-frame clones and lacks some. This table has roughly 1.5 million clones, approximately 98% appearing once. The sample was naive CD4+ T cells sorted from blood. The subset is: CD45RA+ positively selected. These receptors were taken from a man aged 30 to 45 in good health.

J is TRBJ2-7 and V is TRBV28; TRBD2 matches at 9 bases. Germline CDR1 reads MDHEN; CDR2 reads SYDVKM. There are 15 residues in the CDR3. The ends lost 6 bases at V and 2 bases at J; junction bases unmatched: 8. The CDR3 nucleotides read TGTGCCAGCAGGCCCCCTAGCGGGGTCACCTACGAGCAGTACTTC. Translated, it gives CASRPPSGVTYEQYF.

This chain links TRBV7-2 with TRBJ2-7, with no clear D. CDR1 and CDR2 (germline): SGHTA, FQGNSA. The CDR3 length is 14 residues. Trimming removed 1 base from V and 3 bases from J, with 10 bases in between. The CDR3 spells CASSLVKAIYEQYF. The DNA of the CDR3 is TGTGCCAGCAGCTTAGTAAAGGCCATCTACGAGCAGTACTTC.

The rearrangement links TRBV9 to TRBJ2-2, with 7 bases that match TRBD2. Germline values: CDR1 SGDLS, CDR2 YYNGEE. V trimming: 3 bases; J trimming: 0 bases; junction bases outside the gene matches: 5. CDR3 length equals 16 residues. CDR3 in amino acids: CASSASSGPNTGELFF. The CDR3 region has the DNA TGTGCCAGCAGCGCCTCTAGCGGCCCGAACACCGGGGAGCTGTTTTTT.

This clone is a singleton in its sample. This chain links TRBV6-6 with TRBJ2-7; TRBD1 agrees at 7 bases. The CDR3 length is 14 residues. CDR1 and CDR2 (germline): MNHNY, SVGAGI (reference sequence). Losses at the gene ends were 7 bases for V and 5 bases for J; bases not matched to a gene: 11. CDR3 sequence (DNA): TGTGCCAGCAATCAGGGGGTCGGAAGGGACGAGCAGTACTTC. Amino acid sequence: CASNQGVGRDEQYF.

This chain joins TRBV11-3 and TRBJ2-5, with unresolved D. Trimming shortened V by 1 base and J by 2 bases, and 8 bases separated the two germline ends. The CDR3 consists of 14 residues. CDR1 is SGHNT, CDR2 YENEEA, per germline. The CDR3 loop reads CASSLAGRQETQYF. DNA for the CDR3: TGTGCCAGCAGCTTAGCTGGCAGACAAGAGACCCAGTACTTC.

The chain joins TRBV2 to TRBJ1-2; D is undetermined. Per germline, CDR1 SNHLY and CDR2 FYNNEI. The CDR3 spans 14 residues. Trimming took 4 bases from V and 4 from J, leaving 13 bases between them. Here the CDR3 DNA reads TGTGCCAGCAGTGGCGGCACCAGAACCTATGGCTACACCTTC. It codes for CASSGGTRTYGYTF.

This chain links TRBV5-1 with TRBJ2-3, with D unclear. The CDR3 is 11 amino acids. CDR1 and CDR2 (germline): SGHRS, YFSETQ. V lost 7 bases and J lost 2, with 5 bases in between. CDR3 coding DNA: TGCGCCAGCGGAAACACAGATACGCAGTATTTT. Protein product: CASGNTDTQYF.

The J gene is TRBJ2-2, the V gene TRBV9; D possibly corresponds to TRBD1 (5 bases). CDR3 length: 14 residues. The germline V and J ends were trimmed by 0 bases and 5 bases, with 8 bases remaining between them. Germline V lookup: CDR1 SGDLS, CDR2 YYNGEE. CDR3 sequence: CASSVEGWTGELFF. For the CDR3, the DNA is TGTGCCAGCAGCGTAGAGGGGTGGACCGGGGAGCTGTTTTTT.

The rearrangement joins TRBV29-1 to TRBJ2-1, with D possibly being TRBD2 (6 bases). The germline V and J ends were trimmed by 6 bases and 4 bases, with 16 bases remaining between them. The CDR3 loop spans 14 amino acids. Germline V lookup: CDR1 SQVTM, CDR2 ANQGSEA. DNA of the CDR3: TGCAGCGTCGGATCCGGGACTGGGTACAATGAGCAGTTCTTC. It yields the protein CSVGSGTGYNEQFF.

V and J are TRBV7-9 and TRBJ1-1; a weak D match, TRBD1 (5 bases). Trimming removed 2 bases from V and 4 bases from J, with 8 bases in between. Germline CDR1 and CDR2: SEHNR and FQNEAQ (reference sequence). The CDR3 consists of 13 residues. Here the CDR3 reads CASSLPRATEAFF. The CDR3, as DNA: TGTGCCAGCAGCTTACCCAGGGCCACTGAAGCTTTCTTT.

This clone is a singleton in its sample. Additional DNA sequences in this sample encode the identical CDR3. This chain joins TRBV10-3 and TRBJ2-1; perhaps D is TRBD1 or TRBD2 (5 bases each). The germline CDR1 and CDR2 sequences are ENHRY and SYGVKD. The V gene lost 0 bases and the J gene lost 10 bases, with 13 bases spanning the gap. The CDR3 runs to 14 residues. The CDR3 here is CAISESGLAREQFF. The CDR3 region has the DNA TGTGCCATCAGTGAGTCGGGGCTAGCTAGGGAGCAGTTCTTC.

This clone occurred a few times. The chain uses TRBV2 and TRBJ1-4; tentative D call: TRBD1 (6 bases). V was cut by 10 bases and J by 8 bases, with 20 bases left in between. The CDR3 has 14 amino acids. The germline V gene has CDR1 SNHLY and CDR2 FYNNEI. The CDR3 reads CATQEDSQWEKLFF. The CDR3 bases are TGTGCCACCCAGGAGGACAGTCAATGGGAAAAACTGTTTTTT.

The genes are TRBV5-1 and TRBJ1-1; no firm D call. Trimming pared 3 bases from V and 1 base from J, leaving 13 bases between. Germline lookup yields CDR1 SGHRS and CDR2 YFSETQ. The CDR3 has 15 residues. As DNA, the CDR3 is TGCGCCAGCAGCTCATCCACGACACCGAACACTGAAGCTTTCTTT. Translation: CASSSSTTPNTEAFF.

The CDR3 bases are TGTGCCAGCAGTGAAGCCTTCCGAGAAGCTTTCTTT. It is translated as CASSEAFREAFF. This chain connects TRBV6-1 to TRBJ1-1, with unresolved D. The V end lost 0 bases, the J end lost 8 bases, and 7 bases lay between the germline ends. The CDR3 consists of 12 residues. CDR1 and CDR2 (germline): MNHNS, SASEGT.

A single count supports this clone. CDR3 protein: CASSRQSTKETQYF. The CDR3 region has the DNA TGCGCCAGCAGCCGTCAGTCAACGAAAGAGACCCAGTACTTC. The genes are TRBV4-1 and TRBJ2-5; D remains unclear. The CDR3 loop spans 14 amino acids. The V gene's germline CDR1 is MGHRA and CDR2 YSYEKL. Trimming shortened V by 4 bases and J by 3 bases, and 12 bases separated the two germline ends.